These 14 T cell receptor beta chains were all obtained from the same sample, sequenced in a study of breast tumors, draining lymph nodes, adjacent tissues. Breast cancer patients provided tissue from their axillary draining lymph nodes. TCRdb re-called the multiplex PCR reads through MiXCR, storing one row per CDR3 protein. Counted here are tens of thousands of distinct CDR3 sequences, around 29% occurring once; the ten biggest clones make up roughly 8.1%. Sample: axillary lymph node tissue. The receptors come from a female donor with breast cancer. Some clones in this sample may be carry-over from other donors' samples.

The chain carries TRBV20-1 and TRBJ2-5, with 11 positions matching TRBD2. This CDR3 has 14 residues. The trim removed 8 bases at V and 5 bases at J, leaving 10 bases unmatched. Germline CDR1 DFQATT, CDR2 SNEGSKA (reference sequence). The CDR3 reads CSPVAGGFRETQYF. The CDR3 region has the DNA TGCAGTCCGGTAGCGGGAGGGTTCAGGGAGACCCAGTACTTC.

Many counts were recorded for this clonotype. The chain couples TRBV11-2 to TRBJ1-6, with 9 bases identical to TRBD1. Trimming removed 2 bases from V and 8 bases from J; junction bases left unmatched: 7. CDR3 length equals 16 residues. Germline values: CDR1 SGHAT, CDR2 FQNNGV. CDR3 DNA sequence: TGTGCCAGCAGCTTAAACTGGGACAGGGTCTATTCACCCCTCCACTTT. This codes for CASSLNWDRVYSPLHF.

This clonotype was detected a few times. A much larger clone lies one base from this, so it may be a read error. The V and J genes are TRBV6-6 and TRBJ2-7; 10 bases align to TRBD1. Germline-derived CDR1 and CDR2 are MNHNY and SVGAGI (reference sequence). Trimming cost V 9 bases and J 7 bases; bases outside gene matches: 12. CDR3 size: 14 residues. In DNA form, the CDR3 reads TGTGCCAGTAAGCGGACAGGGGGTTCGGGAGAGCAGTACTTC. Translating gives CASKRTGGSGEQYF.

This clonotype has at least ten counts. V gene TRBV7-2 combines with J gene TRBJ2-4; 16 bases line up with TRBD2. The CDR3 runs to 16 residues. With 4 bases clipped from V and 6 bases from J, the junction kept 3 bases outside the gene matches. Per the germline V gene, CDR1 is SGHTA and CDR2 is FQGNSA. The CDR3 DNA reads TGTGCCAGCAGCTGGGGGACTAGCGGGAGGGGAAACATTCAGTACTTC. Translating it yields CASSWGTSGRGNIQYF.

This chain links TRBV25-1 with TRBJ2-7; TRBD2 matches 12 bases. CDR3 length: 15 residues. V was clipped by 3 bases and J by 10 bases; unmatched bases: 10. CDR1 is MGHDK and CDR2 is SYGVNS in the germline V gene. CDR3 region: CASSETSGRFTGQYF. The CDR3 bases are TGTGCCAGCAGTGAGACTAGCGGGAGATTCACCGGACAGTACTTC.

The chain combines TRBV19 with TRBJ2-3, with D possibly TRBD2 on 5 matching bases. The length of the CDR3 is 17 residues. Trimming shortened V by 0 bases and J by 0 bases, and 13 bases separated the two germline ends. Germline V gene data show CDR1 as LNHDA and CDR2 as SQIVND (reference sequence). CDR3 in amino acids: CASSIDSRDPSTDTQYF. The CDR3 DNA follows: TGTGCCAGTAGTATAGATTCGAGGGATCCTAGCACAGATACGCAGTATTTT.

This clonotype has just a few counts. This could be a read error, since a much larger clone is one nucleotide away. The chain is built from TRBV7-9 and TRBJ2-3, with TRBD2 identical over 10 bases. The CDR3 spans 21 residues. After removal of 1 base from V and 0 bases from J, the junction contained 16 bases not matched to a gene. The germline V gene has CDR1 SEHNR and CDR2 FQNEAQ (reference sequence). CDR3 in amino acids: CASSLGVELGLAEPSTDTQYF. CDR3 DNA: TGTGCCAGCAGCTTAGGAGTAGAATTAGGACTAGCGGAACCGAGCACAGATACGCAGTATTTT.

This clonotype was observed a handful of times. The V call is TRBV6-5, the J call TRBJ2-1, with TRBD2 as a possible D gene (7 bases). The germline V gene encodes CDR1 MNHEY and CDR2 SVGAGI. The V end was cut by 2 bases, the J end by 9 bases, with 17 bases between. The CDR3 extends over 15 amino acids. The CDR3, as DNA: TGTGCCAGCAGTTACAAACCCAGGGGAGGGGGTGAGCAGTTCTTC. Its protein product is CASSYKPRGGGEQFF.

This clonotype was detected ten times or more. The chain combines TRBV7-3 with TRBJ2-7; D remains ambiguous. The V gene's germline CDR1 is SGHTA and CDR2 FQGTGA. The germline V and J ends were trimmed by 0 bases and 5 bases, with 8 bases remaining between them. The CDR3 spans 13 residues. The CDR3 here is CASSLTGSNEQYF. DNA for the CDR3: TGTGCCAGCAGCTTAACGGGCAGCAACGAGCAGTACTTC.

This clonotype occurred many times. A read error may be the cause here, since a much bigger clone is one base away. The chain recombines TRBV7-8 with TRBJ1-5; TRBD1 matches at 7 bases. This CDR3 region has 13 residues. Germline CDR1 is SGHVS and CDR2 is FQNEAQ. CDR3 nucleotide sequence: TGTACCAGCAGCGGACAGGGCAATCAGCCCCAGCATTTT. This translates into CTSSGQGNQPQHF. Full variable domain (rest looked up from reference TRBV7-8 and TRBJ1-5): GAGVSQSPRYKVAKRGQDVALRCDPISGHVSLFWYQQALGQGPEFLTYFQNEAQLDKSGLPSDRFFAERPEGSVSTLKIQRTQQEDSAVYLCTSSGQGNQPQHFGDGTRLSIL.

V and J are TRBV24-1 and TRBJ2-7; D might be TRBD1 (6 bases). Germline lookup yields CDR1 KGHDR and CDR2 SFDVKD. Between the trimmed V and J ends, which lost 2 bases and 6 bases, there was a span of 13 bases. The length of the CDR3 is 14 residues. CDR3 residues: CATSDSGQFGEQYF. The CDR3 DNA reads as TGTGCCACCAGTGATTCGGGACAATTTGGCGAGCAGTACTTC.

This clonotype appeared many times. The CDR3 spells CASSASGRGPLHF. The CDR3 DNA sequence: TGTGCCAGCAGTGCGTCTGGGCGGGGGCCCCTCCACTTT. The chain is built from TRBV27 and TRBJ1-6; D is possibly TRBD1 (5 bases). CDR1 is MNHEY and CDR2 is SMNVEV in the germline V gene (reference sequence). Trimming left V 5 bases short and J 13 bases short, with 15 bases between. This CDR3 is built from 13 residues.

This clonotype showed up many times. The genes are TRBV6-5 and TRBJ2-7; D is perhaps TRBD2 (5 bases). The germline V and J ends were trimmed by 0 bases and 2 bases, with 17 bases remaining between them. The germline gives CDR1 MNHEY, CDR2 SVGAGI. CDR3 size: 17 residues. CDR3: CASSYSTLGAETYEQYF. CDR3 in DNA: TGTGCCAGCAGTTACTCGACCCTGGGAGCGGAGACCTACGAGCAGTACTTC.

This clonotype has a count of ten or more. This chain connects TRBV6-2 or TRBV6-3 to TRBJ2-3, with 9 bases identical to TRBD2. Germline trimming cut 0 bases from V and 14 bases from J; bases unmatched to any gene: 3. Germline loops: CDR1 MNHEY, CDR2 SVGEGT. The CDR3 has 12 amino acids. Here the CDR3 reads CASSYSTSGPYF. The CDR3 bases are TGTGCCAGCAGTTACTCGACTAGCGGTCCGTATTTT.